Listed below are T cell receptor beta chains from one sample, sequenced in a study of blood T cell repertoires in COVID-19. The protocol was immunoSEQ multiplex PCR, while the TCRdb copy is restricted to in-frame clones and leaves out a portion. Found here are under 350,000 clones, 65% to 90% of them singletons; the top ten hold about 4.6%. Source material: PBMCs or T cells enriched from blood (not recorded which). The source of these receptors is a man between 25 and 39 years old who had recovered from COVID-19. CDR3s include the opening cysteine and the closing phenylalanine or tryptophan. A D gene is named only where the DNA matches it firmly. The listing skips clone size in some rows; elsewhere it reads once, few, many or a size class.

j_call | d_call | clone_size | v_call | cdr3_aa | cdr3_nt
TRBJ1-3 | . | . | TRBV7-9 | CASTQQNIPLAGNTIYF | TGTGCCAGCACCCAGCAGAACATCCCTCTAGCTGGAAACACCATATATTTT
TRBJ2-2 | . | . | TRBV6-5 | CASSVRSNTGELFF | TGTGCCAGCAGCGTACGGTCGAACACCGGGGAGCTGTTTTTT
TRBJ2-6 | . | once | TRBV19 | CASSIDRPRGPSSGANVLTF | TGTGCCAGTAGTATAGATCGGCCCAGGGGCCCGAGCTCTGGGGCCAACGTCCTGACTTTC
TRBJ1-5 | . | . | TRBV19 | CASSTRQQYQPQHF | TGTGCCAGTAGTACCCGACAGCAGTATCAGCCCCAGCATTTT
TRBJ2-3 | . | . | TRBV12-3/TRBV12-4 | CASSKRSTDTQYF | TGTGCCAGCAGCAAGCGTAGCACAGATACGCAGTATTTT
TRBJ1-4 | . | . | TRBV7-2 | CASSLEQGEKLFF | TGTGCCAGCAGCTTAGAACAGGGTGAAAAACTGTTTTTT
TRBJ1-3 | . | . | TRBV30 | CAWSPVSSGNTIYF | TGTGCCTGGAGTCCCGTTAGCTCTGGAAACACCATATATTTT
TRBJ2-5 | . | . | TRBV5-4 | CASSFSVARQETQYF | TGTGCCAGCAGCTTCTCGGTAGCGAGGCAAGAGACCCAGTACTTC
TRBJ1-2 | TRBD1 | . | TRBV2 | CASSETGGISYTF | TGTGCCAGCAGTGAAACAGGGGGCATCAGCTACACCTTC
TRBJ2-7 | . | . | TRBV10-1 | CASSALPSYEQYF | TGCGCCAGCAGTGCCCTCCCCTCCTACGAGCAGTACTTC
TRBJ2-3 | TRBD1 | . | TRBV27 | CASSLRRGQLTDTQYF | TGTGCCAGCTCGCTCCGAAGGGGACAGCTCACAGATACGCAGTATTTT
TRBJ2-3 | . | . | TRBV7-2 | CASSLRASTDTQYF | TGTGCCAGCAGCTTGCGGGCGAGCACAGATACGCAGTATTTT
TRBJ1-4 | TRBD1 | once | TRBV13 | CASSYGTGEEKLFF | TGTGCCAGCAGCTACGGGACAGGGGAAGAAAAACTGTTTTTT
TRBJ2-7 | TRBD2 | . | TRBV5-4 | CASSIPGLAGGTEQYF | TGTGCCAGCAGCATACCGGGACTAGCGGGGGGAACCGAGCAGTACTTC
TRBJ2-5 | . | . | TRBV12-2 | CASRFAFSMGGPYQETQYF | TGTGCAAGTCGCTTCGCCTTCTCGATGGGGGGGCCGTACCAAGAGACCCAGTACTTC
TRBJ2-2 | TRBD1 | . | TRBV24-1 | CATGGAQGAYTGELFF | TGTGCCACGGGGGGGGCACAGGGGGCCTACACCGGGGAGCTGTTTTTT
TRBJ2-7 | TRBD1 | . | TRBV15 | CATSRVRTGVHEQYF | TGTGCCACCAGCAGAGTCCGGACAGGGGTCCACGAGCAGTACTTC
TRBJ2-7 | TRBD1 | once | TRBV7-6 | CASSFGTASSYEQYF | TGTGCCAGCAGCTTCGGGACAGCGAGCTCCTACGAGCAGTACTTC
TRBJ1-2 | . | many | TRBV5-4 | CASSRLTGYLGYTF | TGTGCCAGCAGCCGCCTAACAGGGTACTTGGGCTACACCTTC
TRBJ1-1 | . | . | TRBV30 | CAWVPADEAFF | TGTGCCTGGGTACCGGCGGATGAAGCTTTCTTT
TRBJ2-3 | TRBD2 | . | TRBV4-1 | CASSQDAGVPTDTQYF | TGCGCCAGCAGCCAAGATGCGGGAGTTCCCACAGATACGCAGTATTTT
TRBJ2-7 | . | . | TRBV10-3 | CAISGTTYEQYF | TGTGCCATCAGTGGGACAACCTACGAGCAGTACTTC
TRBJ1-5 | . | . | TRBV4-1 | CASSQAPLEVGRYSNQPQHF | TGCGCCAGCAGCCAAGCCCCACTCGAGGTTGGGAGATATAGCAATCAGCCCCAGCATTTT
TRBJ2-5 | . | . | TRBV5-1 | CASSLSASPGETQYF | TGCGCCAGCAGCTTGTCCGCCTCTCCGGGGGAGACCCAGTACTTC
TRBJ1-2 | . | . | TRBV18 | CASSPGRADYGYTF | TGTGCCAGCTCACCGGGGAGGGCGGACTATGGCTACACCTTC
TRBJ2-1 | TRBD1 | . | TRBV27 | CASSLGQGVVNGQFF | TGTGCCAGCAGTCTCGGACAGGGAGTCGTCAATGGGCAGTTCTTC
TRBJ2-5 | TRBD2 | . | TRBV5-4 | CASSSLSGGADQETQYF | TGTGCCAGCAGCTCCCTTAGCGGGGGGGCGGACCAAGAGACCCAGTACTTC
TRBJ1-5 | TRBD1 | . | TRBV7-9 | CASSLQGTGGPQPQHF | TGTGCCAGCAGCCTACAAGGGACAGGGGGCCCTCAGCCCCAGCATTTT
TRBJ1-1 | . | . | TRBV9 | CASSRRQGNTEAFF | TGTGCCAGCAGCCGAAGACAAGGGAACACTGAAGCTTTCTTT
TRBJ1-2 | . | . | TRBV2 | CASSAPRTAYGYTF | TGTGCCAGCAGTGCCCCCCGGACAGCGTATGGCTACACCTTC
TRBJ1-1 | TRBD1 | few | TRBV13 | CASRTLIQGVRAFF | TGTGCCAGCAGGACCTTAATACAGGGGGTACGGGCTTTCTTT
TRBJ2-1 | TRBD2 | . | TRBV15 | CATSRGGVLAVSSYNEQFF | TGTGCCACCAGCAGAGGGGGGGTACTAGCGGTTAGCTCCTACAATGAGCAGTTCTTC
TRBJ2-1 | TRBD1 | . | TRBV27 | CASSGQGLNEQFF | TGTGCCAGCTCGGGACAGGGACTCAATGAGCAGTTCTTC
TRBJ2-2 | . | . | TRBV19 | CASSIRRNTGELFF | TGTGCCAGTAGTATCCGCAGAAACACCGGGGAGCTGTTTTTT
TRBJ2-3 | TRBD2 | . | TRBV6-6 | CASSQRESRTDTQYF | TGTGCCAGCAGCCAGCGGGAGTCACGCACAGATACGCAGTATTTT
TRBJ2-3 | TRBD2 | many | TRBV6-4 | CASSASGGTDTQYF | TGTGCCAGCAGTGCTAGCGGGGGCACAGATACGCAGTATTTT
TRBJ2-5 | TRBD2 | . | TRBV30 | CAWSVTSGTQETQYF | TGTGCCTGGAGTGTTACTAGCGGGACCCAAGAGACCCAGTACTTC
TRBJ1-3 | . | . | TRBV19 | CASSKEGNTIYF | TGTGCCAGTAGTAAGGAGGGGAACACCATATATTTT
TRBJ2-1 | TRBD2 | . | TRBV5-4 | CASSLGGGGAYNEQFF | TGTGCCAGCAGCTTGGGCGGCGGGGGGGCCTACAATGAGCAGTTCTTC
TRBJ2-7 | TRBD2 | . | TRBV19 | CASSLGAGSSYEQYF | TGTGCCAGTAGTCTAGGAGCGGGGAGCTCCTACGAGCAGTACTTC
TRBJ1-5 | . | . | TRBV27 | CASSLSGAFNQPQHF | TGTGCCAGCAGTTTATCAGGAGCTTTCAATCAGCCCCAGCATTTT